The clone carrying this T cell receptor (beta chain) has only one observation. This sample was taken from a study of blood T cell repertoires in COVID-19. The overall study: The study drew acute and convalescent COVID-19 samples from the United States, Italy and Spain. The analysed material was cDNA or gDNA that came from T cells, B-cell-depleted T cells, or PBMCs.

This study enrolled people aged about 18 to 100 from around 25 US geographic areas. Cohort assignment relied on participant-reported clinical history. Germline-derived CDR1 and CDR2 are KGHSH and LQKENI. The CDR3 is 13 amino acids. The germline V and J ends were trimmed by 3 bases and 4 bases, with 9 bases remaining between them. Only in-frame clones appear in the TCRdb table, and some are missing; sequencing was by immunoSEQ multiplex PCR. The table shows about 200,000 clones, with roughly four fifths occurring only once. V is TRBV18 and J is TRBJ1-2, with D uncertain. The receptor's source is a man between 35 and 55 years old who had recovered from COVID-19. Specimen: PBMCs or T cells enriched from blood (not recorded which). The CDR3 bases are TGTGCCAGCTCACCCGACGGAGTCTATGGCTACACCTTC. Amino acid sequence: CASSPDGVYGYTF.